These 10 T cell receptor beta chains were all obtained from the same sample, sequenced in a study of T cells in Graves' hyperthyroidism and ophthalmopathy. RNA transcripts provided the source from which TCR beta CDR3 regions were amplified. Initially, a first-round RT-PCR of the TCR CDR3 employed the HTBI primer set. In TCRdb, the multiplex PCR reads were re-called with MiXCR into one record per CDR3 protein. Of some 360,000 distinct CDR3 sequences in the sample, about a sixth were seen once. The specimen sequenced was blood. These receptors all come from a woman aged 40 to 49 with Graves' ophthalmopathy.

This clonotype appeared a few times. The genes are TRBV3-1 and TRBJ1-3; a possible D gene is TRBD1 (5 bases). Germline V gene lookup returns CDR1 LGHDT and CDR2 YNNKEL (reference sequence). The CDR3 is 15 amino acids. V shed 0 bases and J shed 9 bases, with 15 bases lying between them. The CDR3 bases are TGTGCCAGCAGCCAAGATCTGGGACCGCTGCTCACCATATATTTT. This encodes CASSQDLGPLLTIYF.

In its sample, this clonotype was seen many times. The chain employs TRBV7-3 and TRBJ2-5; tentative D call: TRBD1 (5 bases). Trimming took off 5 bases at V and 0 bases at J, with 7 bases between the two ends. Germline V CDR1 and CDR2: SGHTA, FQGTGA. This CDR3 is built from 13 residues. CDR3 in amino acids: CASSRTHQETQYF. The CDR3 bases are TGTGCCAGCAGCCGGACACACCAAGAGACCCAGTACTTC.

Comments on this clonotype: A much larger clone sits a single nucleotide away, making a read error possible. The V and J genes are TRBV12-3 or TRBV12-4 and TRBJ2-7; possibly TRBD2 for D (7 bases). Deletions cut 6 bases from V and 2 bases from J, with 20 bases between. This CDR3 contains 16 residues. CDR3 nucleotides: TGTGCCAGCAGCCACGGGGGGCGGACATATACCTACGAGCAGTACTTC. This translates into CASSHGGRTYTYEQYF.

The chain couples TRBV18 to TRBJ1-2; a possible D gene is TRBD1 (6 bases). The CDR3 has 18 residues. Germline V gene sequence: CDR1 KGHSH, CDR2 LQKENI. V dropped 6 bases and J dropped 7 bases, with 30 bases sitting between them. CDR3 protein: CASSSSGGTQRLRTGYTF. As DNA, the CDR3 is TGTGCCAGCTCCTCGAGCGGGGGCACGCAGAGACTGCGCACTGGCTACACCTTC.

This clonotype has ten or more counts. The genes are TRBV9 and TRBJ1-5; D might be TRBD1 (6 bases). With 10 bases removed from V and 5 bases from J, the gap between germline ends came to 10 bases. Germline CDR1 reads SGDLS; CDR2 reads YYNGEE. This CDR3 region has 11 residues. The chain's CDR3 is CAGPGDQPQHF. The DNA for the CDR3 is TGTGCCGGACCAGGGGATCAGCCCCAGCATTTT.

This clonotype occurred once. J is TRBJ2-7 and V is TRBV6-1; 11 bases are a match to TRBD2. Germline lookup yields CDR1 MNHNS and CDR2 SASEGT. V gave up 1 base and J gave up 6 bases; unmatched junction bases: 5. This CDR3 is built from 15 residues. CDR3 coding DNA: TGTGCCAGCAGTGAAGTTAGCGGGAGGGCCGGCGAGCAGTACTTC. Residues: CASSEVSGRAGEQYF.

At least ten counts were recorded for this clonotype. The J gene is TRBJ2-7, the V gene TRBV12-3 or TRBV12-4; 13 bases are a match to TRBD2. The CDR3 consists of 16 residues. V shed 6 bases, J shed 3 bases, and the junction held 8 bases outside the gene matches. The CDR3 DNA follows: TGTGCCAGCAGCCTTCGGACTAGCGGGAGTGGCTACGAGCAGTACTTC. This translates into CASSLRTSGSGYEQYF.

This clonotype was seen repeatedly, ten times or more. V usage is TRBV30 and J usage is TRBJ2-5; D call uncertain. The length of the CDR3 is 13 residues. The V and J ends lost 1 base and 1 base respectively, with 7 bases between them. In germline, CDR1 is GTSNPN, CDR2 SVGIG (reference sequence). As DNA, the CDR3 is TGTGCCTGGAGTGGACGGTCCCAAGAGACCCAGTACTTC. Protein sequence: CAWSGRSQETQYF.

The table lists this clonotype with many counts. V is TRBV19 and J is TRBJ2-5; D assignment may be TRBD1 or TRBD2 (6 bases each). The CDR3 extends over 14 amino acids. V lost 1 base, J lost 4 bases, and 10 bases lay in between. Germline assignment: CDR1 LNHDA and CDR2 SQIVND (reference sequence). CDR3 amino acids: CASSIGGGGETQYF. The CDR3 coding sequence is TGTGCCAGTAGTATAGGCGGAGGGGGAGAGACCCAGTACTTC. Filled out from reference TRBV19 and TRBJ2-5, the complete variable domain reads DGGITQSPKYLFRKEGQNVTLSCEQNLNHDAMYWYRQDPGQGLRLIYYSQIVNDFQKGDIAEGYSVSREKKESFPLTVTSAQKNPTAFYLCASSIGGGGETQYFGPGTRLLVL.

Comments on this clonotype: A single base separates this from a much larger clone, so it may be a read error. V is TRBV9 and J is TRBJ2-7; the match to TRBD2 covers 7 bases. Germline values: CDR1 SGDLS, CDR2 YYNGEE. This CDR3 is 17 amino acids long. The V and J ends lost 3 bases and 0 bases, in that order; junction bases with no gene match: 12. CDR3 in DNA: TGTGCCAGCAGCGCCTCCCAGGAGGAGCGGGACTCCTACGAGCAGTACTTC. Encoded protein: CASSASQEERDSYEQYF.